This record looks at one T cell receptor (beta chain) sequence and its context. What this receptor recognizes is not known. Per-base quality was not reported, and no clone a single base away is much larger than it. This entry is derived from a study of cytomegalovirus exposure and HLA in healthy donors (dated by TCRdb to 2016 to 2017). A note on the overall study: The roughly 670 repertoires of the first cohort and the 120 validation repertoires were produced on the same platform, according to a later analysis. The study combined high-throughput TCR immunosequencing, statistical association of individual TCRs with disease status, and machine learning to predict cytomegalovirus infection status. The study was designed to test whether signatures of past pathogen exposure could be identified by cataloging public T cell receptors. In addition to the first cohort of approximately 650 subjects, a separate validation cohort of 120 different subjects was used.

Donors formed part of the validation cohort, which comprised 120 subjects and was distinct from the first cohort of several hundred subjects. CDR1 and CDR2 are drawn from the germline V gene (reference sequence): LNHDA, SQIVND. The CDR3 covers 16 residues, taking in both the cysteine and the phenylalanine. This entry keeps only the CDR3 DNA: 48 bases, framed from base 1. V sheds 6 bases and J sheds 5 bases, leaving 20 bases between their ends. The library was made by the immunoSEQ multiplex PCR assay. The paper's processing steps were these. To diagnose cytomegalovirus status from the catalog of TCR beta chain sequences, a statistical classification framework was built. The clones in this table, taken by TCRdb from immuneACCESS, are in-frame only. Not every clone is retained; where verified, under half of the shortfall comes from an unresolved V gene, and the cause of the rest is unknown. From that table come the V and J calls and clone size; the DNA was used to work out D and trimming. For this sample there are 150,000 to 200,000 clones; about 82% appear just once. The ten largest make up over 1.1% of the sample.

The investigation overall reported the following: A later analysis lacked HLA typing for the validation cohort, so it scored co-occurrence in that cohort across all 110 or so repertoires. The authors suggested that the approach could potentially be extended to other disease states and immunological phenotypes. A later analysis found that TCRs clustered in the first cohort also tended to co-occur in the roughly 120 validation repertoires, with approximately 95% of cluster scores above 0. The study listed 150 to 200 TCR beta chains as associated with cytomegalovirus. Three of the identified cytomegalovirus-associated TCR beta chains were confirmed in vitro to be specific for cytomegalovirus antigens. Cytomegalovirus status was reported to be diagnosed by the classifier with high specificity and sensitivity in both the original and validation cohorts. While some public TCRs were present in many individuals, most TCR sequences turned up only very rarely across donors.

Sequenced input: PBMCs. This sequence uses TRBV19 and TRBJ2-1; possibly the D gene is TRBD2, per 6 matching bases. The TCR sequence derives from a woman aged 18-35 years in good health and CMV-seronegative. In nucleotide form, the sequence is TGTGCCAGTAGCCCCCACTACCTACTAGCCCACAATGAGCAGTTCTTC. It translates to CASSPHYLLAHNEQFF.